The rows below give T cell receptor beta chains drawn from one sample of a study of Ad26.COV2.S vaccination and SARS-CoV-2 variants. Profiled with immunoSEQ multiplex PCR; TCRdb holds only in-frame clones, not every one. The profile shows approximately 97,000 clones, roughly 75% of them singletons. The material sequenced was peripheral blood, taken after recovery from COVID-19. Every receptor here comes from a human donor who had recovered from COVID-19. Both conserved end residues are part of each CDR3. A D gene is named only where the DNA matches it firmly. Expanded clones get a size class; other rows say once, few or many, or leave the size out.

CDR3nt,CDR3aa,v_gene,j_gene,abundance,d_gene
TGCGCCAGCAGAGCGGACGGCGATACGCAGTATTTT,CASRADGDTQYF,TRBV5-1,TRBJ2-3,-,-
TGCGCCAGCAGCGCGGATTCAGGGAGGGTTTACGAGCAGTACTTC,CASSADSGRVYEQYF,TRBV5-1,TRBJ2-7,-,TRBD2
TGTGCTAGTGGTTTGGACGGGACAAGAGGAAACTACGAGCAGTACTTC,CASGLDGTRGNYEQYF,TRBV12-5,TRBJ2-7,-,-
TGTGCCAGCAGCTTAGCTCCGGGGAGAAATGAAAAACTGTTTTTT,CASSLAPGRNEKLFF,TRBV7-9,TRBJ1-4,-,-
TGCGCCAGCAGCTTAGCCTTCGATCAGCCCCAGCATTTT,CASSLAFDQPQHF,TRBV5-1,TRBJ1-5,-,-
TGTGCCATCAGGGACAGATGGAACGGGGAGCTGTTTTTT,CAIRDRWNGELFF,TRBV10-3,TRBJ2-2,-,-
TGTGCCAGCAGTTACGCTGGGACAGGTTCACCCCTCCACTTT,CASSYAGTGSPLHF,TRBV6-2/TRBV6-3,TRBJ1-6,-,TRBD1
TGTGCCAGCAGCTTAGCGGTGGGGGGTATCGGTACTGAAGCTTTCTTT,CASSLAVGGIGTEAFF,TRBV7-6,TRBJ1-1,-,-
TGTGCCAGCAGCCCGCAACCCTCGACAGCCACCGGGGAGCTGTTTTTT,CASSPQPSTATGELFF,TRBV7-2,TRBJ2-2,-,-
TGTGCCAGCAGCTCCCTACTGGGCGGGCGCACTGAAGCTTTCTTT,CASSSLLGGRTEAFF,TRBV7-2,TRBJ1-1,-,-
TGTGCCACCAGTGATTGGACAGGAGTCGGGGCCGGGGAGCTGTTTTTT,CATSDWTGVGAGELFF,TRBV24-1,TRBJ2-2,-,TRBD1
TGCGCCAGCAGCACGGGGACTAGCGGGGGGTTACAAGAGACCCAGTACTTC,CASSTGTSGGLQETQYF,TRBV5-1,TRBJ2-5,-,TRBD2
TGTGCCAGCAGTCAAGCGGGGGCCTTCACAGATACGCAGTATTTT,CASSQAGAFTDTQYF,TRBV27,TRBJ2-3,-,TRBD2
TGCGCCAGCAGCCAAGATCCCAGGAGCGATCCCCTCCACTTT,CASSQDPRSDPLHF,TRBV4-3,TRBJ1-6,-,-
TGTGCCAGCAGCCCCGACAGAGACTATGGCTACACCTTC,CASSPDRDYGYTF,TRBV28,TRBJ1-2,-,-
TGTGCCAGCAGTGTAGGGACAGGCGACTACGAGCAGTACTTC,CASSVGTGDYEQYF,TRBV2,TRBJ2-7,-,TRBD1
TGTGCCAGCAGCCAAGAGGGCAGGGGTCGTATGAACACCGGGGAGCTGTTTTTT,CASSQEGRGRMNTGELFF,TRBV3-1/TRBV3-2,TRBJ2-2,-,-
TGCGCCAGCAGCGAAAATAGCGGGGGGGACACAGATACGCAGTATTTT,CASSENSGGDTDTQYF,TRBV10-1,TRBJ2-3,-,TRBD2
TGTGCCAGCAGTTTATACACCACAGATACGCAGTATTTT,CASSLYTTDTQYF,TRBV27,TRBJ2-3,once,-
TGTGCCAGCAGCATAGGACTAGTGACAGATACGCAGTATTTT,CASSIGLVTDTQYF,TRBV6-2/TRBV6-3,TRBJ2-3,-,TRBD2
TGTGCCAGCAGAGAAGGCGAGAACACTGAAGCTTTCTTT,CASREGENTEAFF,TRBV28,TRBJ1-1,-,-
TGTGCCAGCAGTGATGGGGGACTAAACCACAAAAACATTCAGTACTTC,CASSDGGLNHKNIQYF,TRBV6-1,TRBJ2-4,-,TRBD2
TGTGCCAGTTCCGGTTGGGGACAGGGCACTTCACCCCTCCACTTT,CASSGWGQGTSPLHF,TRBV19,TRBJ1-6,-,TRBD1
TGTGCCAGCAGCGTACGGGGATCGTTTACGGATGAGCAGTTCTTC,CASSVRGSFTDEQFF,TRBV9,TRBJ2-1,-,-
TGTGCCAGCAGTTTACTCGGGGGGGGCCAAAGCCACGAGCAGTACTTC,CASSLLGGGQSHEQYF,TRBV27,TRBJ2-7,-,TRBD2
TGTGCCAGCAGCCTTTCCACAGATACGCAGTATTTT,CASSLSTDTQYF,TRBV5-5,TRBJ2-3,-,-
TGTGCCTGGAGTCCACCCCGGGCGTTGGTGACCCAGTACTTC,CAWSPPRALVTQYF,TRBV30,TRBJ2-5,-,-
TGTGCCAGCATTCGGGGGGGAGATGAAAAACTGTTTTTT,CASIRGGDEKLFF,TRBV28,TRBJ1-4,-,-
TGTGCCAGCAGCCCACAGCGACGGGCCTCCGGGGTGGAGACCCAGTACTTC,CASSPQRRASGVETQYF,TRBV7-2,TRBJ2-5,-,-
TGTGCCATCAGTGACCGGGACAGAGGAGAGTTCTTC,CAISDRDRGEFF,TRBV10-3,TRBJ2-1,once,TRBD1
TGTGCCAGCAGCCAACTTCGGGGAGCCTACGAGCAGTACTTC,CASSQLRGAYEQYF,TRBV14,TRBJ2-7,-,-